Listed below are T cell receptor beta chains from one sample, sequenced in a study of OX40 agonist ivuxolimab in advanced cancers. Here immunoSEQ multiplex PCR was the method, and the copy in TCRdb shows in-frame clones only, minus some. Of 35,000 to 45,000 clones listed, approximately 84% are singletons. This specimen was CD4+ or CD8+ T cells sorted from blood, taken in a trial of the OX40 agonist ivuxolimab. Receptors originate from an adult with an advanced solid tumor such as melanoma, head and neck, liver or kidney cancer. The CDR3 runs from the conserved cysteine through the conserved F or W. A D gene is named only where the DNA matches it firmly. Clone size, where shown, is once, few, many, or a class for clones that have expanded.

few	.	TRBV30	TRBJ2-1	CAWGADSYNEQFF	TGTGCCTGGGGCGCCGACTCCTACAATGAGCAGTTCTTC
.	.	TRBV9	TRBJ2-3	CASTVGGGTDTQYF	TGTGCCAGCACCGTGGGCGGGGGCACAGATACGCAGTATTTT
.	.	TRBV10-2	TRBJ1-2	CASSESIRDSSRTF	TGCGCCAGCAGTGAGTCGATCAGGGACTCTTCTCGGACCTTC
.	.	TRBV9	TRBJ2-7	CASSVGKRVYEQYF	TGTGCCAGCAGCGTTGGAAAGAGGGTCTACGAGCAGTACTTC
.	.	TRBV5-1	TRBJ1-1	CASSLFLGNTEAFF	TGCGCCAGCAGCTTGTTTCTGGGGAACACTGAAGCTTTCTTT
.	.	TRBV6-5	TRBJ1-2	CASSYSVTHYGYTF	TGTGCCAGCAGTTACTCTGTCACGCACTATGGCTACACCTTC
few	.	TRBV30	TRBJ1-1	CAWSVGTEAFF	TGTGCCTGGAGCGTGGGCACTGAAGCTTTCTTT
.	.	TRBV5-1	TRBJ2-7	CASSFGEGVNEQYF	TGCGCCAGCAGCTTCGGTGAAGGGGTGAACGAGCAGTACTTC
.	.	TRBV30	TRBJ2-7	CAWTASYEQYF	TGTGCCTGGACCGCTAGCTACGAGCAGTACTTC
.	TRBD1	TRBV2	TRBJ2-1	CASRNLGTVMFNEQFF	TGTGCCAGCAGAAATTTGGGGACAGTAATGTTTAATGAGCAGTTCTTC
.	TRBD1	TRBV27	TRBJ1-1	CASSRITGENTEAFF	TGTGCCAGCAGCAGAATAACAGGGGAGAACACTGAAGCTTTCTTT